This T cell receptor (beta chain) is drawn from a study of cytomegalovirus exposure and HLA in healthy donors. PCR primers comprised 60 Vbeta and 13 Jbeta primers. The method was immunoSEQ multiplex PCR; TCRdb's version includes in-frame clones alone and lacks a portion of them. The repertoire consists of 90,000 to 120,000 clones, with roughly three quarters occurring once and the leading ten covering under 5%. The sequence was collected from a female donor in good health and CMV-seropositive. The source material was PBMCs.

The DNA for the CDR3 is TGTGCCAGCAGTCTCCGGACAGGGGGCACTGAAGCTTTCTTT. It encodes CASSLRTGGTEAFF. The chain couples TRBV27 to TRBJ1-1, with 10 bases identical to TRBD1. Germline-derived CDR1 and CDR2 are MNHEY and SMNVEV (reference sequence). The CDR3 has 14 residues. Trimming took 5 bases from V and 4 from J; bases not matched to a gene: 4.